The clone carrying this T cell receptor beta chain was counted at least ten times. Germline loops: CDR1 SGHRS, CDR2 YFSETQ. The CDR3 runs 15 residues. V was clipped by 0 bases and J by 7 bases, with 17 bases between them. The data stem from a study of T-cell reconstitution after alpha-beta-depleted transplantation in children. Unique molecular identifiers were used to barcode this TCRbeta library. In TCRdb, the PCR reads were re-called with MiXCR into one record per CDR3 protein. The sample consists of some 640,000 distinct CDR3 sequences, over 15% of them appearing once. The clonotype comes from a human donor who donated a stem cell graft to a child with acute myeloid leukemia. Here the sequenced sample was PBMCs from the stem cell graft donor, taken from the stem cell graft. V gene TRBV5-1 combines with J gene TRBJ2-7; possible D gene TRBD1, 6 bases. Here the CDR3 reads CASSLGEGDEGEQYF. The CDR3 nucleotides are TGCGCCAGCAGCTTGGGCGAGGGGGATGAGGGAGAGCAGTACTTC. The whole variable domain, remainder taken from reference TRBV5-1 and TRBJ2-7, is KAGVTQTPRYLIKTRGQQVTLSCSPISGHRSVSWYQQTPGQGLQFLFEYFSETQRNKGNFPGRFSGRQFSNSRSEMNVSTLELGDSALYLCASSLGEGDEGEQYFGPGTRLTVT.